This is a list of T cell receptor beta chains from one sample in a study of early T cells in non-severe SARS-CoV-2 infection. TCRdb re-called the 5' RACE reads through MiXCR, storing one row per CDR3 protein. The data hold just under 65,000 distinct CDR3 sequences, with almost 9% observed a single time. The specimen was whole blood, collected at baseline. The receptors derive from an adult who was a healthcare worker with PCR-confirmed SARS-CoV-2 infection or an uninfected control (not recorded which). The CDR3 runs from the conserved cysteine through the conserved F or W. D genes are given only for firm matches. Size values are once, few and many counts, or a class for expanded clones, and some rows have none.

d_call: TRBD1
cdr3_length: 15
clone_size: many
j_call: TRBJ1-5
v_call: TRBV18
cdr3_nt: TGTGCCAGCTCCCCCGGGACAGGGGGACGGCAGCCCCAGCATTTT
cdr3_aa: CASSPGTGGRQPQHF

d_call: -
cdr3_length: 12
clone_size: -
j_call: TRBJ1-1
v_call: TRBV10-2
cdr3_nt: TGCGCCAGCAGTGTCTTGAACACTGAAGCTTTCTTT
cdr3_aa: CASSVLNTEAFF

d_call: TRBD1
cdr3_length: 14
clone_size: many
j_call: TRBJ1-2
v_call: TRBV7-6
cdr3_nt: TGTGCCAGCAGCTTCGGGACAGCCCTCGATGGCTACACCTTC
cdr3_aa: CASSFGTALDGYTF

d_call: TRBD1
cdr3_length: 15
clone_size: many
j_call: TRBJ1-1
v_call: TRBV7-2
cdr3_nt: TGTGCCAGCAGCTTCCGGGACAGGGGTGGTACTGAAGCTTTCTTT
cdr3_aa: CASSFRDRGGTEAFF

d_call: -
cdr3_length: 12
clone_size: many
j_call: TRBJ1-6
v_call: TRBV19
cdr3_nt: TGTGCCAGTAGTATCTCGGACACACCCCTCCACTTT
cdr3_aa: CASSISDTPLHF

d_call: TRBD1
cdr3_length: 15
clone_size: -
j_call: TRBJ2-1
v_call: TRBV7-2
cdr3_nt: TGTGCCAGCAGCCGGGACAGGGGACCCTACAATGAGCAGTTCTTC
cdr3_aa: CASSRDRGPYNEQFF

d_call: -
cdr3_length: 16
clone_size: few
j_call: TRBJ1-4
v_call: TRBV5-4
cdr3_nt: TGTGCCAGCAGCCCGACGCGGGAGGTGGGGTTTGAAAAACTGTTTTTT
cdr3_aa: CASSPTREVGFEKLFF

d_call: TRBD2
cdr3_length: 14
clone_size: -
j_call: TRBJ2-1
v_call: TRBV20-1
cdr3_nt: TGCAGTGCTTGGACCTCTAGCGGGGTCAATGAGCAGTTCTTC
cdr3_aa: CSAWTSSGVNEQFF

d_call: TRBD1
cdr3_length: 14
clone_size: -
j_call: TRBJ1-2
v_call: TRBV7-9
cdr3_nt: TGTGCCAGCATCCCCCAGGGGGGGAGCTATGGCTACACCTTC
cdr3_aa: CASIPQGGSYGYTF

d_call: -
cdr3_length: 11
clone_size: -
j_call: TRBJ2-3
v_call: TRBV6-2/TRBV6-3
cdr3_nt: TGTGCCAGCAGTTACGGTGGCCCCGACTATTTT
cdr3_aa: CASSYGGPDYF